What follows are 28 T cell receptor beta chains derived from one specimen sequenced in a study of blood T cells in healthy people across ages. A J-beta primer mix and a sample-barcoded 5' primer were used in a second PCR of about 7 to 12 cycles. TCRdb reprocessed the 5' RACE reads via MiXCR and lists one record per CDR3 protein. The data show hundreds of thousands of distinct CDR3 sequences, with around 26% seen just once and around 16% held by the top ten. Material: blood. The receptors derive from a woman older than 75 in good health.

This clonotype has a count of ten or more. The chain recombines TRBV20-1 with TRBJ1-1; the D gene is possibly TRBD1 (6 bases). The CDR3 sequence is 14 residues long. V was cut by 2 bases and J by 1 base, with 11 bases left in between. Germline V gene data show CDR1 as DFQATT and CDR2 as SNEGSKA (reference sequence). The CDR3 DNA reads as TGCAGTGCTAGATCGGGACACGCGAACACTGAAGCTTTCTTT. It is translated as CSARSGHANTEAFF.

For this clonotype: Being one base from a much bigger clone, this may be a read error. The chain employs TRBV20-1 and TRBJ2-7; perhaps TRBD1 as D (5 bases). The V end was cut by 3 bases, the J end by 7 bases, with 19 bases between. The CDR3 contains 14 residues. Germline-derived CDR1 and CDR2 are DFQATT and SNEGSKA (reference sequence). CDR3 region: CSASKTTGYNEQYF. CDR3 bases: TGCAGTGCTAGTAAAACTACAGGCTACAATGAGCAGTACTTC.

The chain employs TRBV30 and TRBJ2-2, with TRBD1 as a possible D gene (6 bases). Germline V CDR1 and CDR2: GTSNPN, SVGIG (reference sequence). The germline V and J ends were trimmed by 2 bases and 7 bases, with 17 bases remaining between them. The CDR3 extends over 15 amino acids. The CDR3 bases are TGTGCCTGGAGTTGGCAGGGGTTAAGAGGCGGGGAGCTGTTTTTT. Protein product: CAWSWQGLRGGELFF. The complete variable domain, with remaining parts taken from reference TRBV30 and TRBJ2-2, reads SQTIHQWPATLVQPVGSPLSLECTVEGTSNPNLYWYRQAAGRGLQLLFYSVGIGQISSEVPQNLSASRPQDRQFILSSKKLLLSDSGFYLCAWSWQGLRGGELFFGEGSRLTVL.

A note on this clonotype: Possible read error: a much larger clone is one base away. The chain is built from TRBV7-2 and TRBJ1-1, with D possibly TRBD1 on 5 matching bases. The CDR3 runs 17 residues. Per germline, CDR1 SGHTA and CDR2 FQGNSA. V was clipped by 5 bases and J by 3 bases, with 22 bases between them. The CDR3 sequence is CASSVRDLKGGDTEAFF. CDR3 nucleotide sequence: TGTGCCAGCAGCGTCCGGGACCTTAAGGGTGGGGACACTGAAGCTTTCTTT.

About this clonotype: This may be a read error, as it is one base from a much larger clone. This sequence joins TRBV7-8 and TRBJ2-1; 12 bases align to TRBD2. The CDR3 extends over 15 amino acids. Germline loops: CDR1 SGHVS, CDR2 FQNEAQ. The CDR3 nucleotides read TGTGCCAGCAACTTAGAAACTAGCGGGGGGAATGAGCAGTTCTTC. Its translation is CASNLETSGGNEQFF.

J is TRBJ2-1 and V is TRBV12-3 or TRBV12-4; the match to TRBD2 covers 8 bases. The trim removed 4 bases at V and 5 bases at J, leaving 7 bases unmatched. The CDR3 length is 15 residues. Written as DNA, the CDR3 is TGTGCCAGCAGTTACCCGGGGCGGGAGGACAATGAGCAGTTCTTC. It specifies CASSYPGREDNEQFF.

This clonotype has at least ten counts. V gene TRBV27 combines with J gene TRBJ1-2; 7 nucleotides match TRBD1. The length of the CDR3 is 14 residues. V shed 6 bases and J 4 bases; nucleotides not matched to a gene: 8. Germline V lookup: CDR1 MNHEY, CDR2 SMNVEV (reference sequence). In nucleotides, the CDR3 is TGTGCCAGCAGCTGGGACAGAATGGCCTATGGCTACACCTTC. The encoded protein is CASSWDRMAYGYTF.

V is TRBV6-1 and J is TRBJ1-5; the D is unclear. Germline V gene data show CDR1 as MNHNS and CDR2 as SASEGT. With 6 bases removed from V and 11 bases from J, the gap between germline ends came to 11 bases. CDR3 size: 11 residues. The CDR3 bases are TGTGCCAGCAGGGAGGTCCTATCCCAGCATTTT. It specifies CASREVLSQHF.

The V gene is TRBV20-1, the J gene TRBJ1-1, with a tentative D call TRBD1 (6 bases). The CDR3 sequence is 14 residues long. Trimming removed 5 bases from V and 2 bases from J, with 15 bases in between. CDR1 and CDR2 from the germline V gene are DFQATT and SNEGSKA (reference sequence). The CDR3 coding sequence is TGCAGTGCTGGCTCGGGACAACGAAACACTGAAGCTTTCTTT. Translating gives CSAGSGQRNTEAFF.

The chain joins TRBV20-1 to TRBJ2-4, with TRBD2 identical over 12 bases. CDR1 DFQATT and CDR2 SNEGSKA come from the germline V gene (reference sequence). There are 16 residues in the CDR3. Unmatched junction bases numbered 6, after V lost 6 bases and J lost 0 bases. Here the CDR3 reads CSATGTSGLAKNIQYF. The CDR3 nucleotides are TGCAGTGCCACAGGGACTAGCGGGTTAGCCAAAAACATTCAGTACTTC.

This clonotype was found a few times. The chain carries TRBV18 and TRBJ2-5, with D unresolved. The CDR3 extends over 14 amino acids. Germline V gene sequence: CDR1 KGHSH, CDR2 LQKENI. Trimming took 0 bases from V and 1 from J, leaving 6 bases between them. The CDR3 nucleotides read TGTGCCAGCTCACCACCGTCGAGCCAAGAGACCCAGTACTTC. Residues: CASSPPSSQETQYF.

This clonotype came up once. The genes are TRBV5-6 and TRBJ1-4; TRBD1 matches at 7 bases. This CDR3 has 15 residues. Germline lookup yields CDR1 SGHDT and CDR2 YYEEEE. Losses at the gene ends were 4 bases for V and 4 bases for J; bases not matched to a gene: 7. CDR3 region: CASSVGTAHNEKLFF. CDR3 in DNA: TGTGCCAGCAGCGTCGGGACAGCCCATAATGAAAAACTGTTTTTT.

The J gene is TRBJ2-7, the V gene TRBV18; 7 bases line up with TRBD1. Germline CDR1 is KGHSH and CDR2 is LQKENI. V lost 2 bases to trimming and J lost 7 bases; unmatched junction nucleotides: 5. This CDR3 has 13 residues. This CDR3 reads CASSPGQGDEQYF. The CDR3 DNA reads TGTGCCAGCTCACCAGGTCAGGGGGATGAGCAGTACTTC.

Regarding this clonotype: Since a much larger clone is just one base distant, this may be a read error. The CDR3 coding sequence is TGTGCCAGCAGGGAAGGCCGTAGGGAGACCCAGTACTTC. This encodes CASREGRRETQYF. The rearrangement uses TRBV6-1 and TRBJ2-5, with D unresolved. This CDR3 has 13 residues. Germline V gives CDR1 MNHNS, CDR2 SASEGT.

This clonotype came up once. The J gene is TRBJ1-1, the V gene TRBV6-6, with TRBD1 identical over 9 bases. V trimming: 7 bases; J trimming: 1 base; junction bases outside the gene matches: 1. The CDR3 is 13 amino acids. CDR1 and CDR2 from the germline V gene are MNHNY and SVGAGI (reference sequence). This chain's CDR3 is CASKDRGNTEAFF. CDR3 nucleotide sequence: TGTGCCAGCAAGGACAGGGGGAACACTGAAGCTTTCTTT.

About this clonotype: One end of the junction does not line up with germline, which may come from a read error. The chain carries TRBV28 and TRBJ2-1; D might be TRBD1 or TRBD2, each matching 5 bases. This CDR3 spans 16 amino acids. The V gene's germline CDR1 is MDHEN and CDR2 SYDVKM. CDR3 coding DNA: TGTGCCGGCAGTTTTTCGAGGGGTTTTTCCTACAATGAGCAGTTCTTC. It specifies CAGSFSRGFSYNEQFF.

This clonotype appeared a few times. V gene TRBV2 combines with J gene TRBJ1-4; a possible D gene is TRBD1 (5 bases). The CDR3 length is 13 residues. V was clipped by 4 bases and J by 8 bases, with 11 bases between them. Germline loops: CDR1 SNHLY, CDR2 FYNNEI. CDR3 nucleotides: TGTGCCAGCAGTGCAGGGAACAACGAAAAACTGTTTTTT. This sequence encodes CASSAGNNEKLFF.

The chain joins TRBV20-1 to TRBJ2-2, with TRBD1 matching over 7 bases. The CDR3 is 16 amino acids. V shed 6 bases, J shed 1 base, and the junction held 11 bases outside the gene matches. Germline values: CDR1 DFQATT, CDR2 SNEGSKA (reference sequence). The chain's CDR3 is CSAFLPSGGNTGELFF. In DNA, the CDR3 is TGCAGTGCGTTTCTACCCTCAGGGGGGAACACCGGGGAGCTGTTTTTT.

The table lists this clonotype with many counts. The J gene is TRBJ2-5, the V gene TRBV5-5; 7 bases align to TRBD1. Germline V gene lookup returns CDR1 SGHKS and CDR2 YYEKEE (reference sequence). J lost 5 bases, V lost 5 bases, and 12 bases had no gene match. The CDR3 spans 15 residues. The CDR3 sequence is CASRSQGVLRETQYF. CDR3 bases: TGTGCCAGCAGGTCCCAGGGGGTTTTAAGGGAGACCCAGTACTTC.

This clonotype was counted only a few times. The chain couples TRBV12-3 or TRBV12-4 to TRBJ2-3, with D perhaps matching TRBD1 (6 bases). This CDR3 has 14 residues. The V gene lost 5 bases and the J gene lost 6 bases, with 15 bases spanning the gap. Here the CDR3 DNA reads TGTGCCAGCAGTAGGGGCAGGGGCGCGGATACGCAGTATTTT. This gives the protein CASSRGRGADTQYF.

This sequence joins TRBV12-3 or TRBV12-4 and TRBJ2-3; D not resolved. This CDR3 comprises 14 residues. CDR3: CADSLRTRTDTQYF. As DNA, the CDR3 is TGTGCAGATAGCCTAAGAACGAGAACAGATACGCAGTATTTT.

This clonotype has at least ten counts. The chain links TRBV20-1 to TRBJ2-1; 13 bases fit TRBD2. The length of the CDR3 is 16 residues. After removal of 8 bases from V and 0 bases from J, the junction contained 7 bases not matched to a gene. CDR1 and CDR2 from the germline V gene are DFQATT and SNEGSKA (reference sequence). CDR3 residues: CSLRLAGGSSYNEQFF. The CDR3 DNA reads TGCAGTCTGAGACTAGCGGGGGGAAGCTCCTACAATGAGCAGTTCTTC.

About this clonotype: Given a much more abundant clone one base away, this may be a read error. The chain employs TRBV6-5 and TRBJ2-1; unclear D gene. Germline V gene sequence: CDR1 MNHEY, CDR2 SVGAGI. The CDR3 sequence is 14 residues long. Deletions cut 2 bases from V and 6 bases from J, with 11 bases between. CDR3: CASSYGEEINEQFF. DNA of the CDR3: TGTGCCAGCAGTTACGGAGAGGAGATCAATGAGCAGTTCTTC.

This chain uses TRBV24-1 with TRBJ2-1; weak D call: TRBD2 (9 bases). The CDR3 totals 15 residues. V lost 3 bases and J 12 bases, leaving 20 bases between the germline ends. In germline, CDR1 is KGHDR, CDR2 SFDVKD. The chain's CDR3 is CATSDRARGREGQFF. As DNA, the CDR3 is TGTGCCACCAGTGATAGGGCCAGGGGGCGGGAGGGGCAGTTCTTC.

This clonotype was recorded many times. The chain links TRBV27 to TRBJ2-7; D uncertain. Germline values: CDR1 MNHEY, CDR2 SMNVEV (reference sequence). Trimming took off 4 bases at V and 1 base at J, with 14 bases between the two ends. This CDR3 contains 15 residues. CDR3 DNA: TGTGCCAGCAGTTCGATCCCAGTTCGGTCCTACGAGCAGTACTTC. Its translation: CASSSIPVRSYEQYF.

This clonotype came up many times. This chain links TRBV29-1 with TRBJ2-1; TRBD2 is a possible D gene (7 bases). The CDR3 contains 14 residues. CDR1 is SQVTM, CDR2 ANQGSEA, per germline. The ends were cut back, 3 bases at V and 3 bases at J, with 12 bases in the middle. In DNA form, the CDR3 reads TGCAGCGTTGATAAGGGGGGGGGCTACAATGAGCAGTTCTTC. Translating it yields CSVDKGGGYNEQFF.

This clonotype occurred a few times. V usage is TRBV14 and J usage is TRBJ2-2; TRBD1 matches at 10 bases. Per germline, CDR1 SGHDN and CDR2 FVKESK. V was clipped by 4 bases and J by 6 bases; unmatched bases: 5. The CDR3 contains 15 residues. The CDR3 coding sequence is TGTGCCAGCAGCCCCTACGGGACAGGGGCCGGGGAGCTGTTTTTT. This sequence encodes CASSPYGTGAGELFF. Full variable domain (missing parts from reference TRBV14 and TRBJ2-2): EAGVTQFPSHSVIEKGQTVTLRCDPISGHDNLYWYRRVMGKEIKFLLHFVKESKQDESGMPNNRFLAERTGGTYSTLKVQPAELEDSGVYFCASSPYGTGAGELFFGEGSRLTVL.

The J gene is TRBJ1-1, the V gene TRBV28; no reliable D call. The CDR3 runs to 11 residues. The germline CDR1 and CDR2 sequences are MDHEN and SYDVKM. Trimming pared 5 bases from V and 11 bases from J, leaving 12 bases between. CDR3 protein: CASSGIPHAFF. The CDR3 region has the DNA TGTGCCAGCAGTGGGATACCGCACGCTTTCTTT.